This TCR beta chain was observed in a study of shared clonotypes between healthy human individuals. Trimming left V 3 bases short and J 1 base short, with 7 bases between. Germline V gene lookup returns CDR1 SGHRS and CDR2 YFSETQ. The CDR3 consists of 14 residues. As concerns this clone: The sample holds other DNA sequences that translate to the same CDR3.

Profiling relied on immunoSEQ multiplex PCR, and the TCRdb table lists in-frame clones only, not all of them. The sample lists roughly 1,600,000 clones; approximately 98.5% were seen once. Sequencing used naive CD4+ T cells sorted from blood. Subset in this sample: CD45RA+ positively selected. The origin of this receptor is a man aged 30-40 years in good health. The chain is built from TRBV5-1 and TRBJ1-4; D ambiguous. CDR3 sequence: CASSSRGTNEKLFF. CDR3 DNA: TGCGCCAGCAGCTCGCGCGGAACTAATGAAAAACTGTTTTTT.